This T cell receptor (beta chain) stems from a study of blood T cell repertoires in COVID-19. Whole-study context: Sites across the United States, Italy and Spain contributed samples from acute and convalescent COVID-19.

The data were produced by immunoSEQ multiplex PCR, yet TCRdb's version contains in-frame clones alone and is incomplete. The data contain about 210,000 clones, 65% to 85% of them singletons. The CDR3 contains 13 residues. Per germline, CDR1 LGHDT and CDR2 YNNKEL (reference sequence). Trimming pared 0 bases from V and 4 bases from J, leaving 5 bases between. The sequence was collected from a man aged 30-40 years with acute COVID-19. The genes are TRBV3-1 (or the pseudogene TRBV3-2) and TRBJ2-3; D is unclear. Specimen: PBMCs or T cells enriched from blood (not recorded which). CDR3 coding DNA: TGTGCCAGCAGCCAAGAGGCCCCAGATACGCAGTATTTT. Translating it yields CASSQEAPDTQYF.